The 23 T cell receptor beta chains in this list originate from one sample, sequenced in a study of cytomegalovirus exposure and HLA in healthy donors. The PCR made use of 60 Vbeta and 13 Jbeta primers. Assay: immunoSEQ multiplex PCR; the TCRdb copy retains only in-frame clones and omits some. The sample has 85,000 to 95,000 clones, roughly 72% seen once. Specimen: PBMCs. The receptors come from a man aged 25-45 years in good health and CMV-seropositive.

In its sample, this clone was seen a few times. Here the CDR3 reads CASSLALGHTDATNEKLFF. CDR3 DNA: TGTGCCAGCAGCTTGGCCCTCGGACACACTGATGCAACTAATGAAAAACTGTTTTTT. V gene TRBV5-4 combines with J gene TRBJ1-4, with D tentatively TRBD1 (5 bases). V lost 0 bases, J lost 0 bases, and 18 bases lay in between. The germline V gene has CDR1 SGHNT and CDR2 YYREEE (reference sequence). The CDR3 length is 19 residues.

Here the CDR3 DNA reads TGTGCCAGCAGTGCCCTAGGAGGGCAGGTGAACACTGAAGCTTTCTTT. This codes for CASSALGGQVNTEAFF. The rearrangement uses TRBV6-1 and TRBJ1-1; unclear D gene. V was shortened by 4 bases and J by 0 bases, with 15 bases between the two germline ends. Per germline, CDR1 MNHNS and CDR2 SASEGT. This CDR3 comprises 16 residues.

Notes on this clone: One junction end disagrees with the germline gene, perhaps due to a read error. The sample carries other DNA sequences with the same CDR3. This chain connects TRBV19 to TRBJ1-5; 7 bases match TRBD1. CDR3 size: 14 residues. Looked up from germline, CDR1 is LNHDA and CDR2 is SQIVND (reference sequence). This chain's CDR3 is CASSIRQGNQPQHF. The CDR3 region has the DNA TGTGCCAGTAGTATACGACAGGGCAACCAGCCCCAGCATTTT.

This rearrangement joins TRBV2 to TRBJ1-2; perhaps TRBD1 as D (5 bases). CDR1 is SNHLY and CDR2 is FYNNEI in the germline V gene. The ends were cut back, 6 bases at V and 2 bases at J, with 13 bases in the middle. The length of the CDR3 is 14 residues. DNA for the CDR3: TGTGCCAGCAGCCTGAGACAGATGAACTATGGCTACACCTTC. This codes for CASSLRQMNYGYTF.

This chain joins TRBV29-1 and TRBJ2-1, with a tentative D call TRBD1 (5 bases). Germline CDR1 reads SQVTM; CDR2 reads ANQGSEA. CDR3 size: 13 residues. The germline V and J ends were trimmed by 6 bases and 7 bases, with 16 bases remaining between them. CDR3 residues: CSVARVGMNEQFF. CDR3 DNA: TGCAGCGTGGCCAGGGTAGGTATGAATGAGCAGTTCTTC.

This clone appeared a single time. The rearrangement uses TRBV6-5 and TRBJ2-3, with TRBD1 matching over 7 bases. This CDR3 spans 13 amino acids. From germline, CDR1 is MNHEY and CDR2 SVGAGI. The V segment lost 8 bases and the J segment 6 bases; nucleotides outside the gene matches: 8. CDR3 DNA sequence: TGTGCCAGCGGCCGAGGGGGCTCGGATACGCAGTATTTT. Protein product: CASGRGGSDTQYF.

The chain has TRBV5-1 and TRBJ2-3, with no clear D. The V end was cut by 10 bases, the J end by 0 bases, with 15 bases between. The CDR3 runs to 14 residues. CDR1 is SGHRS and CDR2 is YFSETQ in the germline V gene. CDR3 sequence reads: CASKNQASTDTQYF. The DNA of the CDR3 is TGCGCCTCAAAGAACCAGGCTAGCACAGATACGCAGTATTTT.

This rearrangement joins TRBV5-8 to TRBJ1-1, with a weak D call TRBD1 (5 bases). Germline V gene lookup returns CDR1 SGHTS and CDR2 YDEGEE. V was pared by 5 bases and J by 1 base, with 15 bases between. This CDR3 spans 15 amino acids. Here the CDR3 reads CASRGRQRTNTEAFF. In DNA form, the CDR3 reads TGTGCCAGCAGGGGCAGACAGAGAACGAACACTGAAGCTTTCTTT.

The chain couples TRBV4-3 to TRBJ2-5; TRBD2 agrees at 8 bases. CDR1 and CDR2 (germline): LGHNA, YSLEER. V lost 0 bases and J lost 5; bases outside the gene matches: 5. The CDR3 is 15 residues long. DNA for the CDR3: TGCGCCAGCAGCCAAGAGACTAGCGACGGCGAGACCCAGTACTTC. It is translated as CASSQETSDGETQYF.

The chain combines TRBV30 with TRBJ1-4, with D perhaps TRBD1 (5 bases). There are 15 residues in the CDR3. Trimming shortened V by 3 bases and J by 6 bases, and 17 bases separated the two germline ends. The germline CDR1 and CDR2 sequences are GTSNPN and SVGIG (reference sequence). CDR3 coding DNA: TGTGCCTGGAGCCCGGGGGGGAGTAATGATGAAAAACTGTTTTTT. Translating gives CAWSPGGSNDEKLFF.

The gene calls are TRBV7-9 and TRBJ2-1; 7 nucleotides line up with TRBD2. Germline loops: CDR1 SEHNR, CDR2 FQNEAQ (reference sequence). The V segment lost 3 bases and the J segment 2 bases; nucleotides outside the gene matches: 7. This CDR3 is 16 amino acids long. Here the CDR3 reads CASSFTGGPTYNEQFF. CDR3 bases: TGTGCCAGCAGCTTTACGGGGGGACCTACCTACAATGAGCAGTTCTTC.

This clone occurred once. The CDR3 loop is CASSQAGSNSGNTIYF. CDR3 DNA sequence: TGCGCCAGCAGCCAAGCCGGGTCCAACTCTGGAAACACCATATATTTT. The chain carries TRBV4-1 and TRBJ1-3; D gene uncertain. The germline CDR1 and CDR2 sequences are MGHRA and YSYEKL. The CDR3 extends over 16 amino acids. Trimming took off 1 base at V and 0 bases at J, with 10 bases between the two ends.

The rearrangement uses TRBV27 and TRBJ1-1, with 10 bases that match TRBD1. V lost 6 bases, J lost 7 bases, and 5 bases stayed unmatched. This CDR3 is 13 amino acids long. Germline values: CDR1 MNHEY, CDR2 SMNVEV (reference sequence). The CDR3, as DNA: TGTGCCAGCAGGACCCGGGACAGGGGTGAAGCTTTCTTT. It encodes CASRTRDRGEAFF.

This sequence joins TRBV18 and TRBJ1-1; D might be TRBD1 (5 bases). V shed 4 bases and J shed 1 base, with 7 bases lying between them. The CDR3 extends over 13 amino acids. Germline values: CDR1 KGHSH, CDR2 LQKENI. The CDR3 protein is CASSQQANTEAFF. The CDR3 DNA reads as TGTGCCAGCTCACAACAGGCGAACACTGAAGCTTTCTTT.

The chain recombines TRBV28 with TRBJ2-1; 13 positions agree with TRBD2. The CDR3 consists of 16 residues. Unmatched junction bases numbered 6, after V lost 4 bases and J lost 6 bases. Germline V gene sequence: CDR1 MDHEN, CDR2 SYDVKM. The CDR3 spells CASSSSRLAGGNEQFF. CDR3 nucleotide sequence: TGTGCCAGCAGTTCGTCCCGACTAGCGGGAGGCAATGAGCAGTTCTTC.

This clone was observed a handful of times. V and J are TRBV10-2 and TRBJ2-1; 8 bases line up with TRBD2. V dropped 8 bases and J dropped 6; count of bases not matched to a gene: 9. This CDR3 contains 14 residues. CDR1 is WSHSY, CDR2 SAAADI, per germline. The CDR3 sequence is CASLGAGAPNEQFF. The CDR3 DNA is TGCGCCAGCCTTGGAGCGGGGGCGCCCAATGAGCAGTTCTTC.

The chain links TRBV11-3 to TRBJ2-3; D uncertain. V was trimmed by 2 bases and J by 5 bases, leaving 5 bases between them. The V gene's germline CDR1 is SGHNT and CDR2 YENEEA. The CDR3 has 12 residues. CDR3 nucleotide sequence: TGTGCCAGCAGCTTACCCGGAGATACGCAGTATTTT. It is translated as CASSLPGDTQYF.

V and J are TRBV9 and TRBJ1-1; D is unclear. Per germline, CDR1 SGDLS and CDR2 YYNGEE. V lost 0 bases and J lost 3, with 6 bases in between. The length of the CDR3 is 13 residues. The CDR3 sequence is CASSVGSDTEAFF. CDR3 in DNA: TGTGCCAGCAGCGTAGGAAGCGACACTGAAGCTTTCTTT.

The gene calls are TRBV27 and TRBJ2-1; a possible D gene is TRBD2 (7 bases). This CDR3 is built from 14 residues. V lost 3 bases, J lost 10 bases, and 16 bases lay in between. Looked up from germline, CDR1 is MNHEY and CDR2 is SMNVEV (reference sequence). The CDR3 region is CASSFKGEGTEQFF. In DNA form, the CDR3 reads TGTGCCAGCAGTTTCAAGGGGGAGGGAACAGAGCAGTTCTTC.

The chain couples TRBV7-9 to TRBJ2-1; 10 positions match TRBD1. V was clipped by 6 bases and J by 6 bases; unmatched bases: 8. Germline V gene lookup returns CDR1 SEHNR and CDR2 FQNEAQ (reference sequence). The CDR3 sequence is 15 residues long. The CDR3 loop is CASSSGQGGPNEQFF. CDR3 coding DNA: TGTGCCAGCAGTTCTGGACAGGGGGGCCCCAATGAGCAGTTCTTC.

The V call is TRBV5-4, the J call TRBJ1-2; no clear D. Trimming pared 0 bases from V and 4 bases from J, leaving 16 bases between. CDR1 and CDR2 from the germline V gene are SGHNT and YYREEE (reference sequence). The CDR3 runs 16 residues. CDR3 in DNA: TGTGCCAGCAGCTTGGCCGGCGTTGTGCAGCGCTATGGCTACACCTTC. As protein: CASSLAGVVQRYGYTF. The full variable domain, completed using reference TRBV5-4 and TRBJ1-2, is ETGVTQSPTHLIKTRGQQVTLRCSSQSGHNTVSWYQQALGQGPQFIFQYYREEENGRGNFPPRFSGLQFPNYSSELNVNALELDDSALYLCASSLAGVVQRYGYTFGSGTRLTVV.

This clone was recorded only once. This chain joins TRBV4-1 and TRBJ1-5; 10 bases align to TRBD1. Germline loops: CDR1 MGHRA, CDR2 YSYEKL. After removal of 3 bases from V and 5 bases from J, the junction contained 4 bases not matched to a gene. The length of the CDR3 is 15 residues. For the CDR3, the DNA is TGCGCCAGCAGCCAGGGACAGGGGTCCTATCAGCCCCAGCATTTT. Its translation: CASSQGQGSYQPQHF.

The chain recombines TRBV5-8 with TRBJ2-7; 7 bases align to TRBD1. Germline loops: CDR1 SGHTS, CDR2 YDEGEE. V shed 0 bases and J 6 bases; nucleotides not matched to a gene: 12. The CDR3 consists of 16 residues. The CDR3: CASSLDGTVGSIEQYF. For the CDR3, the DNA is TGTGCCAGCAGCTTGGACGGGACAGTTGGGTCCATCGAGCAGTACTTC. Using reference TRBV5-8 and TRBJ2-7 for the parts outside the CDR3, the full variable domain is EAGVTQSPTHLIKTRGQQATLRCSPISGHTSVYWYQQALGLGLQFLLWYDEGEERNRGNFPPRFSGRQFPNYSSELNVNALELEDSALYLCASSLDGTVGSIEQYFGPGTRLTVT.